One and the same sample provided the 5 T cell receptor beta chains below, sequenced in a study of glioma-infiltrating T cells after dendritic cell vaccination. The table came from immunoSEQ multiplex PCR; TCRdb's copy has only in-frame clones and leaves some out. The table lists over 80,000 clones, approximately 80% of them singletons, with over 2% in the top ten. Time point specified: after dendritic cell vaccination, including at tumor progression/relapse. The material sequenced was blood, taken after dendritic cell vaccination. The receptors were sampled from a human donor with glioblastoma.

This clone was seen a handful of times. The chain couples TRBV19 to TRBJ1-1; D may be TRBD1 (5 bases). The CDR3 consists of 14 residues. Trimming removed 5 bases from V and 1 base from J, with 11 bases in between. Germline V gives CDR1 LNHDA, CDR2 SQIVND (reference sequence). CDR3 sequence reads: CASSERQQNTEAFF. In nucleotides, the CDR3 is TGTGCCAGTAGTGAGCGACAGCAGAACACTGAAGCTTTCTTT.

The V and J genes are TRBV28 and TRBJ1-1; a weak D match, TRBD1 (5 bases). V dropped 7 bases and J dropped 6 bases, with 12 bases sitting between them. The CDR3 consists of 12 residues. Germline V lookup: CDR1 MDHEN, CDR2 SYDVKM. The CDR3 DNA follows: TGTGCCAGCATCATTCAGGGCGCTGAAGCTTTCTTT. Protein product: CASIIQGAEAFF.

CDR3 DNA: TGCGCCAGCAGCTTGGACAGGGTGAACACTGAAGCTTTCTTT. It specifies CASSLDRVNTEAFF. The genes are TRBV5-1 and TRBJ1-1; D is possibly TRBD1 (6 bases). Trimming shortened V by 0 bases and J by 0 bases, and 6 bases separated the two germline ends. CDR1 is SGHRS and CDR2 is YFSETQ in the germline V gene. The CDR3 consists of 14 residues.

The J gene is TRBJ1-3, the V gene TRBV13; TRBD1 might be the D (5 bases). The CDR3 runs to 16 residues. CDR1 is PRHDT and CDR2 is FYEKMQ in the germline V gene (reference sequence). V lost 5 bases and J lost 0, with 14 bases in between. The CDR3 loop reads CASSPRQGYSGNTIYF. The CDR3 DNA is TGTGCCAGCAGCCCTCGCCAGGGATACTCTGGAAACACCATATATTTT. The complete variable domain, with remaining parts taken from reference TRBV13 and TRBJ1-3, reads AAGVIQSPRHLIKEKRETATLKCYPIPRHDTVYWYQQGPGQDPQFLISFYEKMQSDKGSIPDRFSAQQFSDYHSELNMSSLELGDSALYFCASSPRQGYSGNTIYFGEGSWLTVV.

The gene calls are TRBV28 and TRBJ1-1; the match to TRBD1 covers 10 bases. Trimming at V came to 8 bases and at J to 3 bases, leaving 12 bases not matched to a gene. CDR1 and CDR2 (germline): MDHEN, SYDVKM. The CDR3 contains 16 residues. This chain's CDR3 is CASVPGQGLGDTEAFF. In nucleotides, the CDR3 is TGTGCCAGCGTCCCGGGACAGGGGTTAGGGGACACTGAAGCTTTCTTT.